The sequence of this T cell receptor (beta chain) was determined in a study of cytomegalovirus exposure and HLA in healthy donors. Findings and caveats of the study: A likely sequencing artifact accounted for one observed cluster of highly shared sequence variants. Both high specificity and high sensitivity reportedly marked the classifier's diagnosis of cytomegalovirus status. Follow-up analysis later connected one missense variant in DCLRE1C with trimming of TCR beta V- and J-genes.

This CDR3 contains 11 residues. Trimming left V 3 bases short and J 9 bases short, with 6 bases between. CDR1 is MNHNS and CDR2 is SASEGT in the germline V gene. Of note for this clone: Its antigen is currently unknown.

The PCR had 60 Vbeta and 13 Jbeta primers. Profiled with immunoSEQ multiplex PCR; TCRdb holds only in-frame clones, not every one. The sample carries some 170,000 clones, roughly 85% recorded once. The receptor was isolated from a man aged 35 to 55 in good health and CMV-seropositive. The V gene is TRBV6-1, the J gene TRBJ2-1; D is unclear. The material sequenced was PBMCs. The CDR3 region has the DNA TGTGCCAGCAGTGATTACGGTGAGCAGTTCTTC. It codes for CASSDYGEQFF.